The present T cell receptor (beta chain) was sequenced within a study of blood T cell repertoires in COVID-19. Clones were sequenced by immunoSEQ multiplex PCR, and TCRdb holds only the in-frame ones, with some missing. The sample lists 100,000 to 150,000 clones, under 90% occurring once. CDR3 size: 14 residues. Germline V gene data show CDR1 as MNHEY and CDR2 as SVGAGI. Trimming pared 6 bases from V and 3 bases from J, leaving 12 bases between. This sequence originates from a man between 40 and 49 years old with acute COVID-19. Sequencing was carried out using PBMCs or T cells enriched from blood (not recorded which). The chain combines TRBV6-5 with TRBJ1-5; tentatively, D is TRBD1 (5 bases). CDR3 nucleotide sequence: TGTGCCAGCAGGGGGGGAATTAACAATCAGCCCCAGCATTTT. Translation: CASRGGINNQPQHF.